A single sample is the source of the 3 T cell receptor beta chains below, sequenced in a study of cytomegalovirus exposure and HLA in healthy donors (dated by TCRdb to the late 2010s). Receptors were amplified or captured by the immunoSEQ multiplex PCR assay. For the multiplex PCR, a mixture combining 60 forward primers for TCR Vbeta segments and 13 reverse primers for TCR Jbeta segments was used. The table was pulled from immuneACCESS by TCRdb, which kept in-frame rearrangements only. Such tables lose some clones; where checked, under half of the loss comes from unresolved V genes, and the rest has no known cause. The sample data list over 100,000 clones, and around 73% of these were observed just once. The ten largest make up around 7.7% of the sample. Input material: PBMCs. These receptors originate from a man in his forties in good health and CMV-seronegative.

This chain links TRBV5-6 with TRBJ2-7; maybe TRBD1 (6 bases). This CDR3 spans 14 amino acids. V was clipped by 2 bases and J by 7 bases, with 16 bases between them. Germline-derived CDR1 and CDR2 are SGHDT and YYEEEE. CDR3 bases: TGTGCCAGCAGCTTTGGTGTGGGGGCCGGGGAGCAGTACTTC. Protein product: CASSFGVGAGEQYF.

V gene TRBV7-3 combines with J gene TRBJ2-5, with 7 bases identical to TRBD2. The germline gives CDR1 SGHTA, CDR2 FQGTGA. CDR3 length: 13 residues. V lost 5 bases, J lost 3 bases, and 3 bases stayed unmatched. CDR3: CASSRGREETQYF. The CDR3, as DNA: TGTGCCAGCAGCCGGGGGAGGGAAGAGACCCAGTACTTC.

The chain uses TRBV6-5 and TRBJ1-2; 8 bases fit TRBD1. Germline assignment: CDR1 MNHEY and CDR2 SVGAGI. The CDR3 totals 14 residues. Unmatched junction bases numbered 7, after V lost 7 bases and J lost 3 bases. The CDR3 nucleotides are TGTGCCAGCAATCCCGCAGGGGGCGACTATGGCTACACCTTC. Amino acid sequence: CASNPAGGDYGYTF.